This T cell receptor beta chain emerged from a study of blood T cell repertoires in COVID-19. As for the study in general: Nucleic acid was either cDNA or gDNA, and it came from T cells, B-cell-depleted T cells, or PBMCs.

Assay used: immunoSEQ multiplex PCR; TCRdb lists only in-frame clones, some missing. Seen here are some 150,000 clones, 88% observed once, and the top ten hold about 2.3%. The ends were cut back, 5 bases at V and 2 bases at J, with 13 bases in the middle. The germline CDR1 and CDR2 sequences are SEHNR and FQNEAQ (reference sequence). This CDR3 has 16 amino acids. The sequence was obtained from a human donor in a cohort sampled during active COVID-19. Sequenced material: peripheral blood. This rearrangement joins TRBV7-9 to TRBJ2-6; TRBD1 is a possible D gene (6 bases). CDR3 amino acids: CASSQTTGTGANVLTF. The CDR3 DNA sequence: TGTGCCAGCAGCCAAACCACAGGGACTGGGGCCAACGTCCTGACTTTC.